The clone carrying this TCR beta chain has at least ten counts. No antigen is known for it. V gave up 5 bases and J gave up 8 bases; unmatched junction bases: 10. Germline V gene lookup returns CDR1 SGHTA and CDR2 FQGTGA. The CDR3 extends over 15 amino acids. The data belong to a study of post-analysis software for immune sequencing data. Whole-study context: The study covered relapsing-remitting, secondary progressive and progressive-relapsing courses of multiple sclerosis.

Sequencing libraries made from TCR beta cDNA carried unique molecular identifiers. From around 1 to 10 million T cells, about 500,000 cDNA molecules were obtained. Via MiXCR, TCRdb re-called the PCR reads, giving one row per CDR3 protein. This sample has about 200,000 distinct CDR3 sequences, with around 29% found just once. Findings and caveats of the study: Among multiple sclerosis patients, normalized Chao1 diversity was significantly below that of controls. With TRBV5-6, TRBV5-1 and TRBV20-1 included, about five TRBV segments were more frequent in patients than in controls. By F measure, strong co-clustering occurred among samples prepared in the same batch.

Sample: blood. The receptor comes from a girl aged 2-17 years with multiple sclerosis. V is TRBV7-3 and J is TRBJ2-1; TRBD1 agrees at 9 bases. The CDR3 reads CASSLDRGPSDEQFF. The DNA of the CDR3 is TGTGCCAGCAGCCTGGACAGGGGCCCCTCGGATGAGCAGTTCTTC.